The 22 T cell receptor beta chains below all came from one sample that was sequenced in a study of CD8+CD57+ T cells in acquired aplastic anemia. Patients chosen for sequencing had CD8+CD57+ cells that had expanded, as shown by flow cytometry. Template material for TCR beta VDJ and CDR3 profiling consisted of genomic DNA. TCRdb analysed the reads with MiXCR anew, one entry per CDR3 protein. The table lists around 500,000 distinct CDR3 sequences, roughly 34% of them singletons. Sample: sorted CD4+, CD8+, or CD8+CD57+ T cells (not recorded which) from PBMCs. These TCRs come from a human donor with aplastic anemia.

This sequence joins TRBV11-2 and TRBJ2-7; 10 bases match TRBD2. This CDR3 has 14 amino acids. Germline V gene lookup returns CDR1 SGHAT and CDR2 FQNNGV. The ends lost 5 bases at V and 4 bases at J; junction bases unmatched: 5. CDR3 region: CASSQAGGTYEQYF. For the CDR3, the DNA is TGTGCCAGCAGCCAAGCGGGAGGGACTTACGAGCAGTACTTC.

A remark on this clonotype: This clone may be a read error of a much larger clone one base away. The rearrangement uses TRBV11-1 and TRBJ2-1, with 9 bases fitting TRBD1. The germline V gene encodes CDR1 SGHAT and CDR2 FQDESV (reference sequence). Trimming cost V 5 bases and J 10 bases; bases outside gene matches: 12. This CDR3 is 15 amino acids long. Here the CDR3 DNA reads TGTGCCAGCAGCCCCACCGGGGGACAGGGTCGCGAGCAGTTCTTC. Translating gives CASSPTGGQGREQFF.

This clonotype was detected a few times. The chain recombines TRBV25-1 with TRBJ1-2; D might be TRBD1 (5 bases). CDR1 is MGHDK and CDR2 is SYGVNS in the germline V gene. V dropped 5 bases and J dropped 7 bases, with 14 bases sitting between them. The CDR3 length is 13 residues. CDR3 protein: CASSFSRGPGYTF. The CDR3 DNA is TGTGCCAGCAGTTTTTCGAGGGGACCTGGCTACACCTTC.

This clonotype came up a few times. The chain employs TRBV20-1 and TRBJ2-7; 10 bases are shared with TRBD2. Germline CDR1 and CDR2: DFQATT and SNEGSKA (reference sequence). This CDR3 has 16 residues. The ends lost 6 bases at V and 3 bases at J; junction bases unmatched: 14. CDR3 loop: CSAPRGSGGGLYEQYF. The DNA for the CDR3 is TGCAGTGCGCCCCGGGGAAGCGGGGGGGGACTCTACGAGCAGTACTTC.

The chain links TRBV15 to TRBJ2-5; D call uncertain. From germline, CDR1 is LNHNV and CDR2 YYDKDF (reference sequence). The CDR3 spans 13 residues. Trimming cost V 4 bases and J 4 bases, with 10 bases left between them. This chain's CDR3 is CATSMGNPETQYF. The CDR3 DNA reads TGTGCCACCAGCATGGGGAACCCAGAGACCCAGTACTTC.

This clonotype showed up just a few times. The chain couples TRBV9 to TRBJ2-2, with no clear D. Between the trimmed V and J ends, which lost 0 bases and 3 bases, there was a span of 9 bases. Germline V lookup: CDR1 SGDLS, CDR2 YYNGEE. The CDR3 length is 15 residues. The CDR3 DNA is TGTGCCAGCAGCGTAGGAGATTCCGACACCGGGGAGCTGTTTTTT. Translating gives CASSVGDSDTGELFF.

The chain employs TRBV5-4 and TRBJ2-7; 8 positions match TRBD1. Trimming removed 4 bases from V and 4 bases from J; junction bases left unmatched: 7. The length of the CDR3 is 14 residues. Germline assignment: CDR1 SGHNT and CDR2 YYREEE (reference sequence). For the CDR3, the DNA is TGTGCCAGCAGCGCCCGGACAGGGAGGTACGAGCAGTACTTC. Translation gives CASSARTGRYEQYF.

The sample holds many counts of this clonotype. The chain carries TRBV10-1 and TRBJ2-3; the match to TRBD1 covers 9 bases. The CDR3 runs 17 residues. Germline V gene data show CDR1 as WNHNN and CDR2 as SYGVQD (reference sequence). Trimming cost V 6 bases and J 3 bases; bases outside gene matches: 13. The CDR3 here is CASSEYAGTGLTDTQYF. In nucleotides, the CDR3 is TGCGCCAGCAGCGAATATGCCGGGACAGGGCTTACAGATACGCAGTATTTT.

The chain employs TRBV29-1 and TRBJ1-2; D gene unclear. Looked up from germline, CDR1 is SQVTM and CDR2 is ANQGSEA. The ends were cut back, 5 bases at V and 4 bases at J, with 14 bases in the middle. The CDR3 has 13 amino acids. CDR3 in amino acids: CSVLRETGYGYTF. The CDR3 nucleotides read TGCAGCGTTTTAAGGGAAACTGGCTATGGCTACACCTTC.

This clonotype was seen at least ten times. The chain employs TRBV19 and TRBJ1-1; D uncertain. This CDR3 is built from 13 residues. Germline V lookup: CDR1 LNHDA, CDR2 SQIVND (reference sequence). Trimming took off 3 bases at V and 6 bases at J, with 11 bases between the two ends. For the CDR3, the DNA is TGTGCCAGTAGTATTACTGGAGGGCCTGAAGCTTTCTTT. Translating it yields CASSITGGPEAFF.

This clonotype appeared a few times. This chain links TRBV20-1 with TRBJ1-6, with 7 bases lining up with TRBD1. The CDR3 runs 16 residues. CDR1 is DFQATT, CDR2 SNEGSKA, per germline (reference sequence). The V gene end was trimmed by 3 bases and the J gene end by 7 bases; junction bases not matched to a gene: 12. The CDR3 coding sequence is TGCAGTGCTAGTAGGGACAGCAAGATAACCAATTCACCCCTCCACTTT. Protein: CSASRDSKITNSPLHF.

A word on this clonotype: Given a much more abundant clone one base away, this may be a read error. CDR3 nucleotide sequence: TGTCCCAGCAGCGGGACAGGGCCGAATTCACCCCTCCACTTT. Encoded protein: CPSSGTGPNSPLHF. V and J are TRBV7-9 and TRBJ1-6; 9 nucleotides align to TRBD1. Germline V gene data show CDR1 as SEHNR and CDR2 as FQNEAQ (reference sequence). This CDR3 comprises 14 residues.

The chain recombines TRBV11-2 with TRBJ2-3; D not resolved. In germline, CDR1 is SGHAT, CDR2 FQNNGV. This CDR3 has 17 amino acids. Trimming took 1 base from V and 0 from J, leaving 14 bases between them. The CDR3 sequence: CASSLVTYDPSTDTQYF. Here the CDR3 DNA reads TGTGCCAGCAGCTTAGTTACCTACGATCCTAGCACAGATACGCAGTATTTT.

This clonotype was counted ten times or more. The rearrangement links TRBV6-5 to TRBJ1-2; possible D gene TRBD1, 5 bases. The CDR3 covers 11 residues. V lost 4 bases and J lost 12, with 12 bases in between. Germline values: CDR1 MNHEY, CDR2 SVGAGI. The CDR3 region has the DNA TGTGCCAGCAGTTCTAGTTTGGGACACACCTTC. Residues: CASSSSLGHTF.

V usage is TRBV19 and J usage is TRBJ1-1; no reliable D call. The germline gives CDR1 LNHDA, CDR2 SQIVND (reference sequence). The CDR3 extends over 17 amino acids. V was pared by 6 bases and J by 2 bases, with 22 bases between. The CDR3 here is CASRTNWGGSGNTEAFF. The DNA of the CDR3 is TGTGCCAGTAGAACAAACTGGGGTGGGTCCGGTAACACTGAAGCTTTCTTT.

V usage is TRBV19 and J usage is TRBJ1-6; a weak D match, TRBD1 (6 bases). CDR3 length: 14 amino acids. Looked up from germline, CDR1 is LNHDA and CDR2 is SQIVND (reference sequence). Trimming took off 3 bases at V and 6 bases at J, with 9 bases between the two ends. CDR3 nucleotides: TGTGCCAGTAGTATTACAGGGACTAATTCACCCCTCCACTTT. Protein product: CASSITGTNSPLHF.

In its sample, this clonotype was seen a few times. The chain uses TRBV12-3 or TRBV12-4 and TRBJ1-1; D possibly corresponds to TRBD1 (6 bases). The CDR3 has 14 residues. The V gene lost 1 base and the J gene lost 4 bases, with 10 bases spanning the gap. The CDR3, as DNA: TGTGCCAGCAGTTTAGGAAGGGGGGGCACTGAAGCTTTCTTT. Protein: CASSLGRGGTEAFF.

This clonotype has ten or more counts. The CDR3 DNA reads as TGTGCCAGCAGCTTGGGAGCAGTCCACACTGAAGCTTTCTTT. It is translated as CASSLGAVHTEAFF. The chain joins TRBV5-5 to TRBJ1-1; no firm D call. CDR1 is SGHKS, CDR2 YYEKEE, per germline (reference sequence). Trimming took 0 bases from V and 3 from J, leaving 9 bases between them. This CDR3 is built from 14 residues.

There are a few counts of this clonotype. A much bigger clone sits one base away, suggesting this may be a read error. This CDR3 reads CASNEGTETNPQYF. The CDR3 DNA reads as TGTGCCAGCAATGAGGGGACAGAAACTAATCCTCAGTACTTC. The chain links TRBV2 to TRBJ2-7; the match to TRBD1 covers 7 bases. The CDR3 has 14 amino acids. The junction had 16 bases not matched to a gene; V was cut back by 7 bases and J by 10 bases. Per the germline V gene, CDR1 is SNHLY and CDR2 is FYNNEI.

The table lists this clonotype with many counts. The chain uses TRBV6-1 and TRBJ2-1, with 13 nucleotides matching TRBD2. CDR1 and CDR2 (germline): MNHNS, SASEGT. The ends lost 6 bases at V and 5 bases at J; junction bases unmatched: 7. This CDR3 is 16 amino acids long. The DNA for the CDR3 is TGTGCCAGCAGCGCTTGGACTAGCGGGAGTCACAATGAGCAGTTCTTC. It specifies CASSAWTSGSHNEQFF.

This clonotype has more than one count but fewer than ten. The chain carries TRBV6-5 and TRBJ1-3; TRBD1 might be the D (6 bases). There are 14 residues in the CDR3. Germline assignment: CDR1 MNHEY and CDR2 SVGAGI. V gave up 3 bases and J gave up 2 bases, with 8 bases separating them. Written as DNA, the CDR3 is TGTGCCAGCAGTTATCGACAGGCTGGAAACACCATATATTTT. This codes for CASSYRQAGNTIYF.

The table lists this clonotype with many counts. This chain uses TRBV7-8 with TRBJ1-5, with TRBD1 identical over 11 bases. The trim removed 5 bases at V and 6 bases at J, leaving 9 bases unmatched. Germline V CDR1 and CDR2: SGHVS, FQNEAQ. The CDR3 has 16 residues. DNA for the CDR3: TGTGCCAGCAGCGAAGCTGGGACAGGGGGAAGTCAGCCCCAGCATTTT. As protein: CASSEAGTGGSQPQHF. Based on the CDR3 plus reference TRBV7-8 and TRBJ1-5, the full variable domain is GAGVSQSPRYKVAKRGQDVALRCDPISGHVSLFWYQQALGQGPEFLTYFQNEAQLDKSGLPSDRFFAERPEGSVSTLKIQRTQQEDSAVYLCASSEAGTGGSQPQHFGDGTRLSIL.